These T cell receptor beta chains were read from a single sample in a study of post-analysis software for immune sequencing data. In TCRdb, the PCR reads were re-called with MiXCR into one record per CDR3 protein. This sample yields hundreds of thousands of distinct CDR3 sequences, of which about a third are seen a single time; roughly an eighth belongs to the top ten. Sequencing input: blood. Source of these receptors: a girl between 5 and 17 years old with multiple sclerosis. Each CDR3 is given with its conserved first and last residue. The order of the fields is clone size, D gene, V gene, J gene, CDR3 protein, CDR3 DNA. D genes are given only for firm matches. Size tells how often a clone was seen (once, few, many) or the class of an expanded clone, and some rows leave it out.

clone size: NA
D gene: TRBD2
V gene: TRBV5-1
J gene: TRBJ2-3
CDR3 protein: CASSFVSGGATDTQYF
CDR3 DNA: TGCGCCAGCAGCTTTGTTAGCGGGGGAGCCACAGATACGCAGTATTTT

clone size: once
D gene: NA
V gene: TRBV5-5
J gene: TRBJ2-4
CDR3 protein: CASSFGDAKNIQYF
CDR3 DNA: TGTGCCAGCAGCTTTGGGGATGCCAAAAACATTCAGTACTTC

clone size: few
D gene: NA
V gene: TRBV4-1
J gene: TRBJ1-2
CDR3 protein: CASSQEGWGQGRNTF
CDR3 DNA: TGCGCCAGCAGCCAAGAAGGTTGGGGCCAGGGAAGAAACACCTTC

clone size: few
D gene: NA
V gene: TRBV4-1
J gene: TRBJ1-2
CDR3 protein: CASSQGRVSLRDGYTF
CDR3 DNA: TGCGCCAGCAGCCAAGGCAGGGTCTCCTTAAGAGATGGCTACACCTTC

clone size: NA
D gene: TRBD2
V gene: TRBV6-5
J gene: TRBJ2-5
CDR3 protein: CASSWTSGGAQETQYF
CDR3 DNA: TGTGCCAGCAGTTGGACTAGCGGGGGGGCCCAAGAGACCCAGTACTTC

clone size: NA
D gene: TRBD1
V gene: TRBV20-1
J gene: TRBJ1-6
CDR3 protein: CSARRQGDNSPLHF
CDR3 DNA: TGCAGTGCTAGGAGACAGGGAGACAATTCACCCCTCCACTTT

clone size: NA
D gene: TRBD1
V gene: TRBV7-8
J gene: TRBJ1-5
CDR3 protein: CASSLETGGKGSNQPQHF
CDR3 DNA: TGTGCCAGCAGCTTGGAGACAGGGGGGAAGGGAAGCAATCAGCCCCAGCATTTT

clone size: NA
D gene: TRBD2
V gene: TRBV5-1
J gene: TRBJ2-1
CDR3 protein: CASSLGVAGEIYNEQFF
CDR3 DNA: TGCGCCAGCAGCTTGGGAGTAGCGGGGGAGATTTACAATGAGCAGTTCTTC

clone size: few
D gene: NA
V gene: TRBV7-2
J gene: TRBJ2-6
CDR3 protein: CASSNDPRANVLTF
CDR3 DNA: TGTGCCAGCAGCAATGACCCTAGGGCCAACGTCCTGACTTTC

clone size: NA
D gene: NA
V gene: TRBV28
J gene: TRBJ2-1
CDR3 protein: CASSLSLSGAYNEQFF
CDR3 DNA: TGTGCCAGCAGTTTATCACTTAGCGGTGCCTACAATGAGCAGTTCTTC

clone size: few
D gene: NA
V gene: TRBV12-3/TRBV12-4
J gene: TRBJ2-3
CDR3 protein: CASSLAFRRLAETDTQYF
CDR3 DNA: TGTGCCAGCAGTTTAGCCTTCCGTCGGTTAGCAGAAACAGATACGCAGTATTTT

clone size: few
D gene: TRBD2
V gene: TRBV4-1
J gene: TRBJ2-2
CDR3 protein: CASSLPGLAGGLNTGELFF
CDR3 DNA: TGCGCCAGCAGCCTCCCGGGACTAGCGGGGGGCCTGAACACCGGGGAGCTGTTTTTT

clone size: NA
D gene: TRBD1
V gene: TRBV7-2
J gene: TRBJ1-1
CDR3 protein: CASRLEVDRGPLNTEAFF
CDR3 DNA: TGTGCCAGCAGGTTAGAAGTGGACAGGGGCCCGCTGAACACTGAAGCTTTCTTT

clone size: NA
D gene: TRBD1
V gene: TRBV9
J gene: TRBJ1-2
CDR3 protein: CASSVVPRGVNGYTF
CDR3 DNA: TGTGCCAGCAGCGTAGTCCCCAGGGGGGTTAATGGCTACACCTTC

clone size: NA
D gene: TRBD1
V gene: TRBV12-3/TRBV12-4
J gene: TRBJ1-2
CDR3 protein: CASRGQGYNYGYTF
CDR3 DNA: TGTGCCAGCAGGGGACAGGGATATAACTATGGCTACACCTTC

clone size: NA
D gene: TRBD2
V gene: TRBV4-1
J gene: TRBJ2-5
CDR3 protein: CASSQASGGTTETQYF
CDR3 DNA: TGCGCCAGCAGCCAAGCGTCTGGAGGGACTACAGAGACCCAGTACTTC

clone size: NA
D gene: NA
V gene: TRBV6-5
J gene: TRBJ1-1
CDR3 protein: CASSYSTTAEAFF
CDR3 DNA: TGTGCCAGCAGTTACTCGACAACGGCTGAAGCTTTCTTT

clone size: NA
D gene: TRBD1
V gene: TRBV5-1
J gene: TRBJ1-1
CDR3 protein: CASSQRTGANTEAFF
CDR3 DNA: TGCGCCAGCAGTCAGAGGACAGGTGCGAACACTGAAGCTTTCTTT

clone size: NA
D gene: TRBD1
V gene: TRBV2
J gene: TRBJ2-7
CDR3 protein: CASSEGQGALYEQYF
CDR3 DNA: TGTGCCAGCAGTGAGGGACAGGGGGCTCTCTACGAGCAGTACTTC

clone size: few
D gene: TRBD2
V gene: TRBV5-1
J gene: TRBJ2-3
CDR3 protein: CASSLGPRAGDTDTQYF
CDR3 DNA: TGCGCCAGCAGCTTGGGCCCACGGGCGGGGGACACAGATACGCAGTATTTT

clone size: few
D gene: TRBD1
V gene: TRBV7-9
J gene: TRBJ2-5
CDR3 protein: CASSLRAGGQETQYF
CDR3 DNA: TGTGCCAGCAGCTTACGGGCAGGGGGCCAAGAGACCCAGTACTTC

clone size: NA
D gene: NA
V gene: TRBV12-3/TRBV12-4
J gene: TRBJ1-3
CDR3 protein: CASNTGLFGFPAGNTIYF
CDR3 DNA: TGTGCCAGCAACACAGGGTTGTTTGGGTTTCCCGCTGGAAACACCATATATTTT

clone size: few
D gene: TRBD1
V gene: TRBV7-2
J gene: TRBJ1-2
CDR3 protein: CASSLGTGTQHGYTF
CDR3 DNA: TGTGCCAGCAGCCTTGGGACAGGTACCCAGCATGGCTACACCTTC

clone size: few
D gene: TRBD2
V gene: TRBV20-1
J gene: TRBJ2-1
CDR3 protein: CSAWTSGSIAGEQFF
CDR3 DNA: TGCAGTGCTTGGACTAGCGGTAGTATCGCGGGTGAGCAGTTCTTC

clone size: few
D gene: NA
V gene: TRBV7-9
J gene: TRBJ2-5
CDR3 protein: CASSLAHREQYF
CDR3 DNA: TGTGCCAGCAGCTTAGCGCACCGTGAGCAGTACTTC

clone size: NA
D gene: NA
V gene: TRBV12-3/TRBV12-4
J gene: TRBJ2-3
CDR3 protein: CASSDWRSTDTQYF
CDR3 DNA: TGTGCCAGCAGTGACTGGCGGAGCACAGATACGCAGTATTTT

clone size: NA
D gene: TRBD1
V gene: TRBV7-6
J gene: TRBJ2-3
CDR3 protein: CASSLLGTGATTDTQYF
CDR3 DNA: TGTGCCAGCAGCTTACTGGGGACAGGGGCAACCACAGATACGCAGTATTTT

clone size: few
D gene: TRBD2
V gene: TRBV6-1
J gene: TRBJ2-3
CDR3 protein: CASSTWTGGTSTQYF
CDR3 DNA: TGTGCCAGCAGTACTTGGACCGGGGGGACGTCTACGCAGTATTTT

clone size: few
D gene: TRBD2
V gene: TRBV7-2
J gene: TRBJ2-1
CDR3 protein: CASSLSQLAGGRYNEQFF
CDR3 DNA: TGTGCCAGCAGCTTATCGCAACTAGCGGGGGGGCGCTACAATGAGCAGTTCTTC

clone size: NA
D gene: TRBD1
V gene: TRBV7-2
J gene: TRBJ2-4
CDR3 protein: CASSAGQGPMNIQYF
CDR3 DNA: TGTGCCAGCAGCGCCGGACAGGGGCCGATGAACATTCAGTACTTC

clone size: few
D gene: NA
V gene: TRBV5-4
J gene: TRBJ2-4
CDR3 protein: CASSWDRRRNIQYF
CDR3 DNA: TGTGCCAGCAGCTGGGATCGGCGTCGGAACATTCAGTACTTC

clone size: NA
D gene: NA
V gene: TRBV15
J gene: TRBJ1-5
CDR3 protein: CATSRGRDSNQPQHF
CDR3 DNA: TGTGCCACCAGCAGAGGTCGGGATAGCAATCAGCCCCAGCATTTT

clone size: NA
D gene: TRBD1
V gene: TRBV12-3/TRBV12-4
J gene: TRBJ2-7
CDR3 protein: CACSVDRGPYEQYF
CDR3 DNA: TGTGCCTGCAGTGTGGACAGGGGGCCCTACGAGCAGTACTTC

clone size: NA
D gene: NA
V gene: TRBV20-1
J gene: TRBJ2-1
CDR3 protein: CSARVATYNEQFF
CDR3 DNA: TGCAGTGCTAGGGTAGCGACCTACAATGAGCAGTTCTTC

clone size: NA
D gene: TRBD1
V gene: TRBV6-1
J gene: TRBJ1-6
CDR3 protein: CASSGGTGVFNSPLHF
CDR3 DNA: TGTGCCAGCAGTGGCGGGACAGGGGTTTTCAATTCACCCCTCCACTTT

clone size: few
D gene: NA
V gene: TRBV5-1
J gene: TRBJ2-6
CDR3 protein: CASSTGTTGANVLTF
CDR3 DNA: TGCGCCAGCAGCACTGGGACAACTGGGGCCAACGTCCTGACTTTC

clone size: NA
D gene: TRBD1
V gene: TRBV2
J gene: TRBJ1-5
CDR3 protein: CASLRDRRQPQHF
CDR3 DNA: TGTGCCAGCCTCCGGGACAGGAGACAGCCCCAGCATTTT

clone size: NA
D gene: NA
V gene: TRBV12-3/TRBV12-4
J gene: TRBJ2-7
CDR3 protein: CASSLSPSYEQYF
CDR3 DNA: TGTGCCAGCAGTTTGAGCCCCTCCTACGAGCAGTACTTC

clone size: NA
D gene: NA
V gene: TRBV24-1
J gene: TRBJ1-1
CDR3 protein: CATSALEDGTEAFF
CDR3 DNA: TGTGCCACCAGTGCTCTTGAGGATGGCACTGAAGCTTTCTTT

clone size: NA
D gene: TRBD2
V gene: TRBV20-1
J gene: TRBJ2-3
CDR3 protein: CSATQREGSTDTQYF
CDR3 DNA: TGCAGTGCTACCCAGCGGGAGGGAAGCACAGATACGCAGTATTTT

clone size: NA
D gene: NA
V gene: TRBV4-1
J gene: TRBJ2-1
CDR3 protein: CASSWGRILNSYNEQFF
CDR3 DNA: TGCGCCAGCAGCTGGGGACGGATTCTAAACTCCTACAATGAGCAGTTCTTC

clone size: NA
D gene: TRBD2
V gene: TRBV24-1
J gene: TRBJ2-1
CDR3 protein: CATSDPDGGLAGRYEQFF
CDR3 DNA: TGTGCCACCAGTGATCCCGACGGGGGACTAGCGGGAAGGTATGAGCAGTTCTTC

clone size: many
D gene: TRBD2
V gene: TRBV20-1
J gene: TRBJ2-5
CDR3 protein: CSARDPGGMVAGQETQYF
CDR3 DNA: TGCAGTGCTAGAGATCCCGGGGGGATGGTAGCGGGGCAAGAGACCCAGTACTTC

clone size: NA
D gene: TRBD1
V gene: TRBV7-2
J gene: TRBJ1-6
CDR3 protein: CASSLRTGGNSPLHF
CDR3 DNA: TGTGCCAGCAGCTTAAGGACAGGCGGAAATTCACCCCTCCACTTT

clone size: few
D gene: NA
V gene: TRBV29-1
J gene: TRBJ1-1
CDR3 protein: CSARKGGGTETFF
CDR3 DNA: TGCAGCGCCAGGAAGGGGGGAGGCACTGAAACTTTCTTT

clone size: NA
D gene: NA
V gene: TRBV29-1
J gene: TRBJ1-2
CDR3 protein: CSVDDSPTNYGYTF
CDR3 DNA: TGCAGCGTTGATGACAGCCCTACTAACTATGGCTACACCTTC